Below are 6 T cell receptor beta chains sequenced from a single sample in a study of blood T cell repertoires in COVID-19. The data were produced by immunoSEQ multiplex PCR, yet TCRdb's version contains in-frame clones alone and is incomplete. The sample lists more than 70,000 clones, around nine tenths occurring once. The specimen sequenced was peripheral blood. All receptors come from a man aged 80 or over with active or convalescent COVID-19.

The chain recombines TRBV19 with TRBJ2-7; D may be TRBD1 (6 bases). Looked up from germline, CDR1 is LNHDA and CDR2 is SQIVND (reference sequence). V was clipped by 4 bases and J by 9 bases, with 16 bases between them. CDR3 length: 13 amino acids. CDR3 sequence reads: CASSTQKGEMQYF. CDR3 in DNA: TGTGCCAGTAGTACCCAGAAGGGGGAAATGCAGTACTTC.

As for this clone: Different DNA sequences within this sample yield the same CDR3. The V and J genes are TRBV30 and TRBJ1-5, with D unresolved. V gave up 5 bases and J gave up 1 base, with 6 bases separating them. Germline V gives CDR1 GTSNPN, CDR2 SVGIG (reference sequence). The CDR3 extends over 12 amino acids. As DNA, the CDR3 is TGTGCCTGGTCGGGGAGCAATCAGCCCCAGCATTTT. As protein: CAWSGSNQPQHF.

The J gene is TRBJ2-2, the V gene TRBV4-3; 14 nucleotides line up with TRBD2. There are 17 residues in the CDR3. The V gene end was trimmed by 4 bases and the J gene end by 6 bases; junction bases not matched to a gene: 7. The V gene's germline CDR1 is LGHNA and CDR2 YSLEER. The CDR3 region is CASSPSSTSGGAGELFF. The CDR3 nucleotides read TGCGCCAGCAGCCCAAGCTCGACTAGCGGGGGGGCCGGGGAGCTGTTTTTT.

This rearrangement joins TRBV10-3 to TRBJ1-2; 12 bases match TRBD1. The J segment lost 6 bases and the V segment lost 7 bases, leaving 6 bases of the junction unmatched. Germline CDR1 reads ENHRY; CDR2 reads SYGVKD. The CDR3 length is 14 residues. For the CDR3, the DNA is TGTGCCATCAATCCGGGACAGGGGGCGAATGGCTACACCTTC. It is translated as CAINPGQGANGYTF.

The V gene is TRBV6-2 or TRBV6-3, the J gene TRBJ1-4; 11 bases agree with TRBD1. The CDR3 has 15 amino acids. CDR1 MNHEY and CDR2 SVGEGT come from the germline V gene. Trimming cost V 2 bases and J 9 bases; bases outside gene matches: 5. The CDR3 DNA is TGTGCCAGCAGTTACGCGGGACAGGGGGGCCAAAAACTGTTTTTT. Protein sequence: CASSYAGQGGQKLFF.

This rearrangement joins TRBV18 to TRBJ1-5; 7 bases match TRBD1. The ends lost 0 bases at V and 2 bases at J; junction bases unmatched: 4. The V gene's germline CDR1 is KGHSH and CDR2 LQKENI. This CDR3 spans 16 amino acids. CDR3 nucleotide sequence: TGTGCCAGCTCACCACCTCTAGGACAGGGCAATCAGCCCCAGCATTTT. This codes for CASSPPLGQGNQPQHF.